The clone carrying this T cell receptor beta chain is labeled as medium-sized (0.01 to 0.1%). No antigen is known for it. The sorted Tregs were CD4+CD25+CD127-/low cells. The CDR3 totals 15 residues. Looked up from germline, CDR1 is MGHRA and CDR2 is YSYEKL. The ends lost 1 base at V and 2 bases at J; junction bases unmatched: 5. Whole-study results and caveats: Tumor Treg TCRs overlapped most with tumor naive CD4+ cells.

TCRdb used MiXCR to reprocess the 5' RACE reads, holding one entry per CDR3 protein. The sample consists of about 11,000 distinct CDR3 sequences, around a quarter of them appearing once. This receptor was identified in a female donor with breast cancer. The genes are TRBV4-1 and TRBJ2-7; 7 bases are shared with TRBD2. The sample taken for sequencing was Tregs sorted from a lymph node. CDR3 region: CASSQGLAVTYEQYF. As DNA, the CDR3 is TGCGCCAGCAGCCAAGGGCTAGCGGTTACCTACGAGCAGTACTTC.